A few counts support the clone carrying this TCR beta chain. Its antigen is unidentified. Trimming stripped 0 bases from V and 6 bases from J, with 7 bases between. The CDR3 spans 13 residues. The germline CDR1 and CDR2 sequences are SGHDT and YYEEEE. This entry belongs to a study of CD8 T cells in Susac syndrome. Study-wide context: Of the sequenced Susac syndrome patients, about six had active disease and fewer than 10 were in remission.

The study, taken as a whole, reports: CD8+ clonal expansion in Susac was maximal in TEMRA cells and in active patients.

Random-hexamer reverse transcription was applied to about 0.5 to 1 ug RNA. MiXCR, applied by TCRdb to the immunoSEQ multiplex PCR reads, yields one record per CDR3 protein. The repertoire consists of about 83,000 distinct CDR3 sequences, with around 93% occurring once and the leading ten covering approximately 0.47%. This receptor was identified in a human donor with Susac syndrome. Sequencing was done on a sample of CD8+ T cells from PBMCs. The chain recombines TRBV5-6 with TRBJ2-1, with D perhaps TRBD1 or TRBD2 (5 bases each). This CDR3 is CASSLGGTNEQFF. The CDR3 coding sequence is TGTGCCAGCAGCTTGGGAGGGACCAATGAGCAGTTCTTC.